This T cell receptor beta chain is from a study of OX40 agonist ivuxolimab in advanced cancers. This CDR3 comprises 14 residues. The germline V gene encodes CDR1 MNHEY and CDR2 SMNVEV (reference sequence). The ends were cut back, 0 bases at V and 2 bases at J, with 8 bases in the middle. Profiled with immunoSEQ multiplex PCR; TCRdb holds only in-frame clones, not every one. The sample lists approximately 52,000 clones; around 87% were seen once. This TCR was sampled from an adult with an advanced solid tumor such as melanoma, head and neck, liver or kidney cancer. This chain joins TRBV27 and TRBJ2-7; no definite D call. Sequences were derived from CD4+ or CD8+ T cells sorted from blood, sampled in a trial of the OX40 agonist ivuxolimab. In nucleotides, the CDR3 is TGTGCCAGCAGTTTATCGGTCCCCGCCTACGAGCAGTACTTC. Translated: CASSLSVPAYEQYF.